This passage covers 32 T cell receptor beta chains from one sample sequenced in a study of T-cell reconstitution after alpha-beta-depleted transplantation in children. Using unique molecular identifiers, the investigators prepared the TCRbeta library. TCRdb re-called the PCR reads through MiXCR, storing one row per CDR3 protein. The data show about 300,000 distinct CDR3 sequences, 10% seen once. The specimen comprised PBMCs, sampled before TCRalphabeta/CD19-depleted stem cell transplant. Every receptor here comes from a boy under two years old with acute myeloid leukemia, due to receive a stem cell transplant.

The sample holds many counts of this clonotype. The chain recombines TRBV7-8 with TRBJ2-4; no clear D gene. CDR1 and CDR2 (germline): SGHVS, FQNEAQ. Deletions cut 2 bases from V and 2 bases from J, with 7 bases between. The CDR3 loop spans 14 amino acids. The chain's CDR3 is CASSLPGPKNIQYF. The CDR3 DNA reads as TGTGCCAGCAGCTTACCGGGCCCCAAAAACATTCAGTACTTC.

The sample holds a few counts of this clonotype. The V gene is TRBV7-2, the J gene TRBJ2-3, with 12 bases fitting TRBD2. Germline loops: CDR1 SGHTA, CDR2 FQGNSA. The CDR3 totals 16 residues. The ends lost 2 bases at V and 2 bases at J; junction bases unmatched: 2. CDR3 nucleotide sequence: TGTGCCAGCAGCTTAAGGACTAGCGGGATCACAGATACGCAGTATTTT. It specifies CASSLRTSGITDTQYF. The full variable domain, with the rest looked up from reference TRBV7-2 and TRBJ2-3, is GAGVSQSPSNKVTEKGKDVELRCDPISGHTALYWYRQSLGQGLEFLIYFQGNSAPDKSGLPSDRFSAERTGGSVSTLTIQRTQQEDSAVYLCASSLRTSGITDTQYFGPGTRLTVL.

This clonotype appeared many times. V is TRBV20-1 and J is TRBJ1-5; 8 positions match TRBD1. With 3 bases clipped from V and 6 bases from J, the junction kept 7 bases outside the gene matches. This CDR3 contains 14 residues. CDR1 is DFQATT, CDR2 SNEGSKA, per germline (reference sequence). The CDR3 sequence: CSASGRGRGQPQHF. The DNA of the CDR3 is TGCAGTGCTAGCGGCAGGGGGCGCGGTCAGCCCCAGCATTTT.

Many counts were recorded for this clonotype. The chain has TRBV5-1 and TRBJ2-5, with D maybe TRBD2 (6 bases). Trimming pared 2 bases from V and 1 base from J, leaving 12 bases between. The CDR3 consists of 15 residues. Germline-derived CDR1 and CDR2 are SGHRS and YFSETQ. Here the CDR3 reads CASSFGTGLQETQYF. The CDR3 DNA reads as TGCGCCAGCAGCTTTGGGACGGGACTCCAAGAGACCCAGTACTTC.

The chain has TRBV28 and TRBJ2-7; 12 nucleotides line up with TRBD2. This CDR3 has 19 amino acids. After removal of 6 bases from V and 5 bases from J, the junction contained 20 bases not matched to a gene. Germline V gene lookup returns CDR1 MDHEN and CDR2 SYDVKM. The CDR3 loop is CASSTLLPASGRARDEQYF. CDR3 sequence (DNA): TGTGCCAGCAGCACCCTACTTCCGGCTAGCGGGAGGGCCAGGGACGAGCAGTACTTC.

This clonotype was seen ten or more times. DNA for the CDR3: TGCAGCGTTACTAGTTGGGAGACCCAGTACTTC. Its protein is CSVTSWETQYF. The chain joins TRBV29-1 to TRBJ2-5; D may be TRBD2 (5 bases). CDR1 and CDR2 from the germline V gene are SQVTM and ANQGSEA. V was shortened by 5 bases and J by 5 bases, with 9 bases between the two germline ends. CDR3 size: 11 residues.

As concerns this clonotype: This sequence may be a read error, since a much larger clone differs from it by one base. The chain is built from TRBV28 and TRBJ1-2; possible D gene TRBD1, 5 bases. The CDR3 has 11 residues. The germline V gene encodes CDR1 MDHEN and CDR2 SYDVKM. Between the trimmed V and J ends, which lost 6 bases and 10 bases, there was a span of 12 bases. CDR3 protein: CASSLTVLYTF. Here the CDR3 DNA reads TGTGCCAGCAGCCTGACAGTCCTCTACACCTTC.

About this clonotype itself: A much larger clone differs from this one at a single base, so this may be a read error. The CDR3 ends on some other residue instead of the conserved phenylalanine or tryptophan, so this is likely a read error. The chain combines TRBV7-9 with TRBJ2-1; the D is unclear. Per the germline V gene, CDR1 is SEHNR and CDR2 is FQNEAQ (reference sequence). The V gene lost 6 bases and the J gene lost 5 bases, with 8 bases spanning the gap. This CDR3 is built from 12 residues. This CDR3 reads CASSVRNNEQFC. CDR3 nucleotides: TGTGCCAGCAGTGTAAGGAACAATGAGCAGTTCTGC.

This clonotype came up many times. V usage is TRBV7-9 and J usage is TRBJ2-2, with D perhaps matching TRBD1 (7 bases). V was clipped by 5 bases and J by 3 bases, with 13 bases between them. CDR1 is SEHNR, CDR2 FQNEAQ, per germline (reference sequence). The CDR3 spans 15 residues. The CDR3 region is CASSPRGADTGELFF. The DNA of the CDR3 is TGTGCCAGCAGCCCCAGGGGGGCGGACACCGGGGAGCTGTTTTTT.

The V gene is TRBV7-9, the J gene TRBJ2-2; TRBD2 might be the D (5 bases). There are 17 residues in the CDR3. Germline V CDR1 and CDR2: SEHNR, FQNEAQ (reference sequence). Deletions cut 5 bases from V and 0 bases from J, with 16 bases between. This CDR3 reads CASSPSLTRTNTGELFF. The CDR3 DNA follows: TGTGCCAGCAGCCCCAGCCTCACTAGGACGAACACCGGGGAGCTGTTTTTT.

This clonotype was seen many times. The CDR3 sequence is CSVHYRASNQPQHF. CDR3 in DNA: TGCAGCGTACACTACAGGGCGAGCAATCAGCCCCAGCATTTT. The chain recombines TRBV29-1 with TRBJ1-5; D may be TRBD1 (6 bases). This CDR3 is built from 14 residues. Germline assignment: CDR1 SQVTM and CDR2 ANQGSEA. The V end was cut by 6 bases, the J end by 1 base, with 13 bases between.

CDR3 residues: CASSESAGTGLKNIQYF. The DNA for the CDR3 is TGTGCCAGCAGTGAATCAGCCGGGACAGGGCTCAAAAACATTCAGTACTTC. This chain uses TRBV6-1 with TRBJ2-4, with TRBD1 matching over 9 bases. After removal of 2 bases from V and 3 bases from J, the junction contained 8 bases not matched to a gene. The CDR3 length is 17 residues. Germline CDR1 MNHNS, CDR2 SASEGT.

V usage is TRBV7-2 and J usage is TRBJ2-3, with TRBD2 matching over 10 bases. The CDR3 covers 16 residues. The V segment lost 2 bases and the J segment 5 bases; nucleotides outside the gene matches: 7. The germline V gene has CDR1 SGHTA and CDR2 FQGNSA. The DNA of the CDR3 is TGTGCCAGCAGCTTAACCTCAGCGGGGGGGATAGATACGCAGTATTTT. It is translated as CASSLTSAGGIDTQYF.

This clonotype was counted ten times or more. V and J are TRBV28 and TRBJ2-1; 8 bases line up with TRBD2. From germline, CDR1 is MDHEN and CDR2 SYDVKM. After removal of 5 bases from V and 7 bases from J, the junction contained 13 bases not matched to a gene. This CDR3 comprises 16 residues. CDR3 DNA sequence: TGTGCCAGCAGTCCTCGTGGAGTAGCGGGGAAGAATGAGCAGTTCTTC. As protein: CASSPRGVAGKNEQFF. Full variable domain (remainder filled in from reference TRBV28 and TRBJ2-1): DVKVTQSSRYLVKRTGEKVFLECVQDMDHENMFWYRQDPGLGLRLIYFSYDVKMKEKGDIPEGYSVSREKKERFSLILESASTNQTSMYLCASSPRGVAGKNEQFFGPGTRLTVL.

This clonotype showed up many times. The chain is built from TRBV5-1 and TRBJ2-1, with D perhaps given as TRBD1 or TRBD2 (6 bases each). The CDR3 is 14 residues long. From germline, CDR1 is SGHRS and CDR2 YFSETQ. Trimming left V 0 bases short and J 8 bases short, with 12 bases between. The CDR3 bases are TGCGCCAGCAGCTTGGGTTCGGGGGCCGATGAGCAGTTCTTC. Residues: CASSLGSGADEQFF.

This clonotype has a count of ten or more. CDR3 sequence: CASSYRGEAKNIQYF. The DNA for the CDR3 is TGTGCCAGCAGTTACAGGGGGGAAGCCAAAAACATTCAGTACTTC. The V and J genes are TRBV6-5 and TRBJ2-4, with D possibly called TRBD1 or TRBD2 (6 bases each). Germline assignment: CDR1 MNHEY and CDR2 SVGAGI. Trimming pared 2 bases from V and 0 bases from J, leaving 8 bases between. The CDR3 length is 15 residues.

This clonotype appeared many times. The chain is built from TRBV7-9 and TRBJ2-7; no reliable D call. There are 12 residues in the CDR3. Germline assignment: CDR1 SEHNR and CDR2 FQNEAQ (reference sequence). V was shortened by 0 bases and J by 4 bases, with 4 bases between the two germline ends. The chain's CDR3 is CASSLAAYEQYF. The DNA for the CDR3 is TGTGCCAGCAGCTTAGCGGCGTACGAGCAGTACTTC.

This clonotype appeared many times. The chain carries TRBV7-2 and TRBJ2-4, with 9 bases matching TRBD2. The germline gives CDR1 SGHTA, CDR2 FQGNSA. The CDR3 loop spans 14 amino acids. With V trimmed by 7 bases and J by 7 bases, 8 bases remained unmatched. This CDR3 is CASNVAGAGNIQYF. The CDR3, as DNA: TGTGCCAGCAATGTAGCGGGAGCGGGTAACATTCAGTACTTC.

The rearrangement links TRBV20-1 to TRBJ2-1, with D possibly TRBD2 on 6 matching bases. Germline loops: CDR1 DFQATT, CDR2 SNEGSKA (reference sequence). V was cut by 6 bases and J by 7 bases, with 19 bases left in between. The CDR3 has 14 residues. CDR3 sequence reads: CSARPPSGRNEQFF. The CDR3 DNA is TGCAGTGCAAGACCCCCCAGCGGGCGAAATGAGCAGTTCTTC.

Many counts were recorded for this clonotype. The chain uses TRBV7-3 and TRBJ2-1; 12 bases map to TRBD2. This CDR3 is built from 14 residues. The J segment lost 6 bases and the V segment lost 4 bases, leaving 1 base of the junction unmatched. Germline V gene sequence: CDR1 SGHTA, CDR2 FQGTGA. CDR3 sequence (DNA): TGTGCCAGCAGCTCTAGCGGGAGGGCCAATGAGCAGTTCTTC. This sequence encodes CASSSSGRANEQFF.

This clonotype came up many times. V usage is TRBV4-1 and J usage is TRBJ2-1; 9 nucleotides match TRBD2. With 1 base clipped from V and 7 bases from J, the junction kept 26 bases outside the gene matches. Germline CDR1 is MGHRA and CDR2 is YSYEKL. The CDR3 runs to 22 residues. The CDR3: CASSQVGYPVEAGGLSGNEQFF. CDR3 bases: TGCGCCAGCAGCCAAGTCGGGTACCCAGTCGAGGCGGGAGGGCTCTCCGGGAATGAGCAGTTCTTC.

The table lists this clonotype with many counts. The chain is built from TRBV6-5 and TRBJ2-7; 11 positions match TRBD2. The CDR3 sequence is 16 residues long. Losses at the gene ends were 2 bases for V and 0 bases for J; bases not matched to a gene: 3. The germline gives CDR1 MNHEY, CDR2 SVGAGI. The CDR3 coding sequence is TGTGCCAGCAGTTACCCCCTAGCGGGGGGCTCCTACGAGCAGTACTTC. This encodes CASSYPLAGGSYEQYF.

In its sample, this clonotype was seen many times. This CDR3 is CASSYRGRRFPTDTQYF. The DNA of the CDR3 is TGTGCCAGCAGTTACCGGGGACGGCGGTTTCCCACAGATACGCAGTATTTT. This chain joins TRBV6-5 and TRBJ2-3; the D gene could be TRBD1 or TRBD2 (5 bases each). This CDR3 is 17 amino acids long. Germline CDR1 MNHEY, CDR2 SVGAGI. Trimming pared 2 bases from V and 2 bases from J, leaving 17 bases between.

At least ten counts were recorded for this clonotype. V usage is TRBV4-3 and J usage is TRBJ2-1; D is uncertain. Per germline, CDR1 LGHNA and CDR2 YSLEER. Trimming shortened V by 1 base and J by 1 base, and 2 bases separated the two germline ends. The CDR3 is made up of 13 amino acids. CDR3 residues: CASSQASYNEQFF. The CDR3 DNA is TGCGCCAGCAGCCAAGCTTCCTACAATGAGCAGTTCTTC.

This clonotype was picked up many times. The chain joins TRBV5-1 to TRBJ1-1; D is perhaps TRBD1 (5 bases). The CDR3 covers 12 residues. Between the trimmed V and J ends, which lost 0 bases and 10 bases, there was a span of 10 bases. CDR1 SGHRS and CDR2 YFSETQ come from the germline V gene. The CDR3 region is CASSLAPGTAFF. The DNA for the CDR3 is TGCGCCAGCAGCTTGGCCCCCGGGACAGCTTTCTTT.

This clonotype has at least ten counts. The chain is built from TRBV20-1 and TRBJ2-7, with TRBD1 matching 7 bases. CDR1 is DFQATT, CDR2 SNEGSKA, per germline (reference sequence). Unmatched junction bases numbered 12, after V lost 8 bases and J lost 2 bases. The CDR3 runs 14 residues. CDR3 nucleotide sequence: TGCAGTCCCCACCCGGGGACAGACACCTACGAGCAGTACTTC. Protein: CSPHPGTDTYEQYF.

Ten or more counts support this clonotype. This chain uses TRBV6-1 with TRBJ1-1; tentative D call: TRBD1 (5 bases). The CDR3 length is 15 residues. Per germline, CDR1 MNHNS and CDR2 SASEGT. V was trimmed by 9 bases and J by 4 bases, leaving 21 bases between them. The CDR3 DNA reads as TGTGCCAGTTTTAGGGGAGCGGCTAGAGGCACTGAAGCTTTCTTT. Translating it yields CASFRGAARGTEAFF.

V gene TRBV7-2 combines with J gene TRBJ2-1, with TRBD2 matching 10 bases. Germline CDR1 SGHTA, CDR2 FQGNSA. V dropped 2 bases and J dropped 3; count of bases not matched to a gene: 4. This CDR3 spans 16 amino acids. The chain's CDR3 is CASSLTLAGGYNEQFF. DNA for the CDR3: TGTGCCAGCAGCTTAACATTAGCGGGGGGCTACAATGAGCAGTTCTTC.

J is TRBJ2-1 and V is TRBV5-4; no clear D gene. There are 16 residues in the CDR3. Germline V CDR1 and CDR2: SGHNT, YYREEE (reference sequence). V lost 0 bases, J lost 1 base, and 11 bases lay in between. CDR3 in amino acids: CASSLDRTLSYNEQFF. CDR3 in DNA: TGTGCCAGCAGCTTGGACAGAACCTTGTCCTACAATGAGCAGTTCTTC.

The J gene is TRBJ2-1, the V gene TRBV20-1; 9 bases match TRBD2. CDR1 is DFQATT and CDR2 is SNEGSKA in the germline V gene (reference sequence). V lost 3 bases, J lost 6 bases, and 12 bases stayed unmatched. The CDR3 covers 16 residues. The CDR3 nucleotides are TGCAGTGCTAGCCTCTCTGCGGGGGGGCCAGGCAATGAGCAGTTCTTC. Residues: CSASLSAGGPGNEQFF.

Concerning this clonotype: A read error may explain this, as a much larger clone is one base away. The chain uses TRBV9 and TRBJ2-2, with no clear D. The V end was cut by 3 bases, the J end by 6 bases, with 6 bases between. The CDR3 spans 12 residues. Germline CDR1 reads SGDLS; CDR2 reads YYNGEE. In DNA form, the CDR3 reads TGTGCCAGCAGCGCTACCCCCGGGGAGCTGTTTTTT. Protein sequence: CASSATPGELFF.

This clonotype appeared a single time. At one boundary the junction diverges from the germline segment, which might be a read error. J is TRBJ2-7 and V is TRBV10-3, with D perhaps matching TRBD1 or TRBD2 (5 bases each). CDR3 length: 15 residues. The germline gives CDR1 ENHRY, CDR2 SYGVKD. This CDR3 reads CDISDSGRLSYEQYF. CDR3 sequence (DNA): TGTGACATCAGTGACTCGGGACGGCTATCCTACGAGCAGTACTTC.